These T cell receptor beta chains were read from a single sample in a study of T cell repertoires in cytomegalovirus infection. The antigens these receptors bind are not known. TCRdb re-called the reads with MiXCR, one entry per CDR3 protein. This table has around 340,000 distinct CDR3 sequences, almost 30% appearing once. This specimen consisted of cultured PBMCs, obtained from culture after CMV antigen stimulation. These receptors originate from a human donor in good health (CMV status not recorded). Some clones in this sample may be carry-over from other donors' samples. The conserved cysteine and the conserved F or W are not part of the CDR3 here.

v_gene	j_gene	CDR3aa
TRBV6-2/TRBV6-3	TRBJ1-1	ASSYRGRNTEAF
TRBV11-1	TRBJ2-2	TSSSQTGRHTNTGELF
TRBV10-3	TRBJ1-4	AISELTNEKLF
TRBV7-8	TRBJ1-6	ASSPAAVGNSPLH
TRBV25-1	TRBJ1-6	ASSGPGREVNSPLH
TRBV6-8	TRBJ2-1	ASRYGGLVYNEQF
TRBV10-3	TRBJ2-7	AISTAGDEQY
TRBV28	TRBJ1-1	ASSLLGSRRTEAF
TRBV7-9	TRBJ1-2	ASSSQAASYT
TRBV7-2	TRBJ1-2	ASSLGQGSSWRYGYT
TRBV12-3/TRBV12-4	TRBJ2-4	ASLEGGAAKNIQY